This section outlines one TCR beta chain sequence together with its context. No cognate antigen has been identified for it. Base qualities are not provided; no much larger clone lies one nucleotide away. This record comes from a study of blood T cells in healthy people across ages (dated by TCRdb to between 2015 and 2016). Study-level background: In model experiments, template switching captured roughly one uniquely barcoded TCR beta cDNA molecule for every two T cells. To avoid experimental bias, donors of different ages were randomly spread across the sequencing lanes. To track age-related changes in TCR beta repertoire diversity, the study relied on deep sequencing normalized with unique cDNA molecular identifiers. Four age groups were formed from the donors: young (average approximately 16 years), middle-aged (less than 40), aged (62) and long-lived (about 80). For two donors (one aged 18 to 29 and one aged 80 or older), the study analyzed two additional independent replicas of 1 million unique cDNA reads from the same blood draw. What the work shows at the level of the full study, not this receptor alone: Estimates of total diversity from one million sequenced T cells were regarded as lower bounds and underestimates. Because the CMV infection status of the donors was unknown, age-related changes in expanded clonotypes may potentially have been confounded. Observed TCR beta diversity per million T cells fell roughly linearly with age, and a significant reduction was already apparent by age about 38. Since profiling was done on bulk unsorted PBMCs, naive and antigen-experienced compartments could not be conclusively compared. Observed TCR beta diversity correlated strongly with the percentage of naive T cells measured by flow cytometry. Compared with the aged group, more naive CD4+ T cells, fewer expanded clones and increased TCR diversity were shown by the long-lived group, suggesting age selection.

The donors were some 39 Caucasian individuals from Russia, aged 6 to 90 years, who were systemically healthy. Each donor gave ten milliliters of peripheral blood, drawn into EDTA-treated Vacutainer tubes. PBMCs were isolated by Ficoll-Paque density-gradient centrifugation, with at least 6.5 million obtained per sample. Trizol reagent was used to extract total RNA from PBMCs, with at least 5.5 micrograms per sample. For every donor, an aliquot of PBMCs went through flow cytometry to measure the percentages of naive CD45RAhigh/CD27high T cells. The V and J ends are trimmed by 8 bases and 3 bases, leaving 17 bases between them. CDR1 MNHNS and CDR2 SASEGT were looked up in the germline V gene. The CDR3 numbers 15 residues from cysteine through phenylalanine. The sequence is cut down to CDR3 DNA, 45 bases in frame from base 1. The protocol used for the library was 5' RACE. Sequencing was carried out with an Illumina HiSeq 2500. The second PCR ran for about 6 to 12 cycles and used a J-beta primer mix along with a sample-barcoded 5' primer. A unique molecular identifier was introduced onto each TCR beta cDNA molecule by a template-switch 5' adaptor carrying 12 random nucleotides. At least 2.5 million CDR3-containing paired-end reads were obtained from each sample. The Mint cDNA synthesis kit, primed by a TRBC-specific oligonucleotide, was used to synthesize first-strand cDNA from all RNA. Following uracil-DNA glycosylase treatment, a first 18-cycle PCR with universal primers M1SS and BC2_uni_R was performed on all cDNA. The study's own analysis went as follows. For normalization, 1 million high-quality reads were randomly selected from each sample, with every read carrying a distinct molecular identifier. Reads sharing molecular identifiers were discarded rather than binned into consensus sequences. MiTCR, run with a Q25 quality threshold and the strictest error-elimination algorithm, handled CDR3 identification, clonotype clustering and error correction. Lower-bound total TCR beta diversity was estimated with a nonparametric unseen species model using Euler transformation. TCRdb reprocessed the public reads (quality trimming at Q25 with fastp, clone calling with MiXCR) and kept in-frame beta chains. Identical CDR3 proteins give one entry, which carries the most common genes and DNA. The V and J calls here are based on TCRdb, not the publication. Present in this sample are about 1.8 million distinct CDR3 sequences, about 50% of which were seen just once. Roughly 2% of the sample goes to the ten largest clones.

The sequenced sample consisted of blood. The chain is encoded by TRBV6-1 joined to TRBJ1-5; the D gene identity is not certain. The receptor was isolated from a woman aged 40 to 50 in good health. Here is the DNA: TGTGCCAGCCAATTGGTAAGAGGTAACAATCAGCCCCAGCATTTT. It encodes CASQLVRGNNQPQHF.